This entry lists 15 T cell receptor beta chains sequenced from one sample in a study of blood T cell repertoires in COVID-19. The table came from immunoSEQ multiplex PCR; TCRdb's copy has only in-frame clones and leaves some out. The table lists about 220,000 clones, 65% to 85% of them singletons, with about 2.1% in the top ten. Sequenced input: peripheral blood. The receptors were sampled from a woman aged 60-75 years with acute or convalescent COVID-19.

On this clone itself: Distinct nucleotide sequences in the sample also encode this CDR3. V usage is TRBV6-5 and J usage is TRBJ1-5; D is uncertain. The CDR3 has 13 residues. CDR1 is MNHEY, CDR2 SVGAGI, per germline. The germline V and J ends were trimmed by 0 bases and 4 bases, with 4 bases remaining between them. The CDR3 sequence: CASSYSRNQPQHF. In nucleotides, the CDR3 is TGTGCCAGCAGTTACTCCAGAAATCAGCCCCAGCATTTT.

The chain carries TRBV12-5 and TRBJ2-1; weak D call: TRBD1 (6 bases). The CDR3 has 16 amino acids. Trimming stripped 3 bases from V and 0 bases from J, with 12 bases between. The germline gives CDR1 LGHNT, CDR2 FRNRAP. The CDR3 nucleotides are TGTGCTAGTGGTTTCTTCAGGGGAAGCTCCTACAATGAGCAGTTCTTC. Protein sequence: CASGFFRGSSYNEQFF.

CDR3 region: CASSEGPINQPQHF. For the CDR3, the DNA is TGTGCCAGCAGTGAAGGTCCTATCAATCAGCCCCAGCATTTT. This chain joins TRBV2 and TRBJ1-5; no clear D. Germline values: CDR1 SNHLY, CDR2 FYNNEI. The CDR3 spans 14 residues. V was cut by 1 base and J by 3 bases, with 7 bases left in between.

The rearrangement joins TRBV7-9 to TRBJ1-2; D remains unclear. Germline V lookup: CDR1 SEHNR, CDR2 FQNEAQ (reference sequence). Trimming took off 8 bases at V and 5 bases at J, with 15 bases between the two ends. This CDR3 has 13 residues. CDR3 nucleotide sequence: TGTGCCAGCGGTGTGAGTGGAGGATATGGCTACACCTTC. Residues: CASGVSGGYGYTF.

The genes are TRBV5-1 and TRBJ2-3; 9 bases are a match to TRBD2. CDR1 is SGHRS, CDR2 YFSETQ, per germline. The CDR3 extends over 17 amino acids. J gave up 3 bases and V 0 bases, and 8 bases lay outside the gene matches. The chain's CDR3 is CASSLVVGGGATDTQYF. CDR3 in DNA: TGCGCCAGCAGCTTGGTGGTTGGCGGGGGGGCGACAGATACGCAGTATTTT.

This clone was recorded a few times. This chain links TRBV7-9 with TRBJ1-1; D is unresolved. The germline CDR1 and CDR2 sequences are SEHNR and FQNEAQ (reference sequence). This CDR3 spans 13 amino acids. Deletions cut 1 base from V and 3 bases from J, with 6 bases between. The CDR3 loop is CASSLERDTEAFF. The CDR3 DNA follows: TGTGCCAGCAGCTTAGAGCGGGACACTGAAGCTTTCTTT.

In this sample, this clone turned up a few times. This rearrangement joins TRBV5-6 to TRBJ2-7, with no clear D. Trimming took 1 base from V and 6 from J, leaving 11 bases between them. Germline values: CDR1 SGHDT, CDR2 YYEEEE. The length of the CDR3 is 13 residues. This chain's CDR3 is CASSLSLSPEQYF. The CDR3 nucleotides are TGTGCCAGCAGCTTGTCTTTGTCTCCCGAGCAGTACTTC.

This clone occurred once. This CDR3 is CASSLKRTSDEQYF. As DNA, the CDR3 is TGTGCCAGCAGCTTAAAAAGGACTAGCGACGAGCAGTACTTC. The V call is TRBV7-8, the J call TRBJ2-7; 9 nucleotides match TRBD2. Germline CDR1 and CDR2: SGHVS and FQNEAQ. J lost 5 bases, V lost 2 bases, and 4 bases had no gene match. The CDR3 is 14 amino acids.

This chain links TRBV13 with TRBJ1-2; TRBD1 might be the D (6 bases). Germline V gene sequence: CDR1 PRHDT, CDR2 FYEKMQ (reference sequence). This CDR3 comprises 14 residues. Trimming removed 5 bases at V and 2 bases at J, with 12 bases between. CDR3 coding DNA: TGTGCCAGCAGCCTTACAGGGTTGAACTATGGCTACACCTTC. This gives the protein CASSLTGLNYGYTF.

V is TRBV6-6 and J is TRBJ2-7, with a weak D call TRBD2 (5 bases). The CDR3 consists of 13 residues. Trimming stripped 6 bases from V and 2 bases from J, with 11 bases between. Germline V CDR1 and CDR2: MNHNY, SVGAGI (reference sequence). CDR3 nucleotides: TGTGCCAGCAGGGCTTGGGAGACCTACGAGCAGTACTTC. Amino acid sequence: CASRAWETYEQYF.

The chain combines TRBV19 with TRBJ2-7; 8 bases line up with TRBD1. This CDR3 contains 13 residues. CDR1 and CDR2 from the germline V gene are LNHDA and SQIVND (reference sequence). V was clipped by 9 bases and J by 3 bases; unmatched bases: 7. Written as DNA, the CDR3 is TGTGCCAGCTCCCTGACAGGGGACTACGAGCAGTACTTC. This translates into CASSLTGDYEQYF.

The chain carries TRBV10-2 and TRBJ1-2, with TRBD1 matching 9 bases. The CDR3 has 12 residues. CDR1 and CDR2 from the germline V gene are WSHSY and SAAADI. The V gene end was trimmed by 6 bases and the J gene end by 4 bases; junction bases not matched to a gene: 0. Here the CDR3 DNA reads TGCGCCAGCAGGACAGGGGGCTATGGCTACACCTTC. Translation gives CASRTGGYGYTF.

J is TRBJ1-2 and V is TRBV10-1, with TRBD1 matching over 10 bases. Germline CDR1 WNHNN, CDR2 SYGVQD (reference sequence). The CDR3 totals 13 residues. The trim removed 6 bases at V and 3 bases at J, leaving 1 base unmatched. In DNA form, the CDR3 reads TGCGCCAGCAGGGGACAGGGGCACTATGGCTACACCTTC. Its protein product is CASRGQGHYGYTF.

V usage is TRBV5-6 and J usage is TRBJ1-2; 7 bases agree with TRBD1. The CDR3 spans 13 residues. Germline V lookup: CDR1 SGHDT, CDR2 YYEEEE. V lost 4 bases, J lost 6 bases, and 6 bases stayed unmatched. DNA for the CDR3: TGTGCCAGCAGCACCAGACAGGGAGATGGCTACACCTTC. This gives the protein CASSTRQGDGYTF.

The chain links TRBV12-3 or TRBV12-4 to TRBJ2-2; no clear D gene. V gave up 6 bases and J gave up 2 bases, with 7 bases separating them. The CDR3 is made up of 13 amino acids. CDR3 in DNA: TGTGCCAGCAGGCCAGATAACACCGGGGAGCTGTTTTTT. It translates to CASRPDNTGELFF.